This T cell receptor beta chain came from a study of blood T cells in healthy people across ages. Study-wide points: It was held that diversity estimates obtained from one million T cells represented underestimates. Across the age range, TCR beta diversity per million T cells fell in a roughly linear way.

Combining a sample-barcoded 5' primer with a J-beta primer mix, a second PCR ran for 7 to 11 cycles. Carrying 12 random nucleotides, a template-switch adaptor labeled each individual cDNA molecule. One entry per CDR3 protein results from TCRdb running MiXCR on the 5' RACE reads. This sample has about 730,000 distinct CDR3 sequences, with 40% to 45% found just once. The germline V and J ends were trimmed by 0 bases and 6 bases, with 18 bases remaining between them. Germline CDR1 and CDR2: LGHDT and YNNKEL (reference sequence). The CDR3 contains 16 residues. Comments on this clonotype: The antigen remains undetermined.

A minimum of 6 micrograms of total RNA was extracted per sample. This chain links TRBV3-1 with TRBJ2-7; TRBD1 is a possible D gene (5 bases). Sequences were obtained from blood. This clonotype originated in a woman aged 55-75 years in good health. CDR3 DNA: TGTGCCAGCAGCCAAGATATGAGACCAGGGCCCCGCGAGCAGTACTTC. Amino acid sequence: CASSQDMRPGPREQYF.